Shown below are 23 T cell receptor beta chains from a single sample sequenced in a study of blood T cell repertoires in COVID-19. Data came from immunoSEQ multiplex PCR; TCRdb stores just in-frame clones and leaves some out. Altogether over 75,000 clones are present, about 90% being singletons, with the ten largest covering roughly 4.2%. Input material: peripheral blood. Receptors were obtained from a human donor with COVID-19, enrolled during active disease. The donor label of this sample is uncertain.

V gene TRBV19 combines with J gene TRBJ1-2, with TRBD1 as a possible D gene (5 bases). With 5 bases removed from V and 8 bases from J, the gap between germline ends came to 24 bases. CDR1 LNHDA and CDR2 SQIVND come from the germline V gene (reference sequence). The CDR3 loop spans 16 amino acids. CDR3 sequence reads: CASSVLDNYFLQGYTF. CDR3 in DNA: TGTGCCAGTAGTGTCCTGGACAACTATTTCCTACAGGGCTACACCTTC. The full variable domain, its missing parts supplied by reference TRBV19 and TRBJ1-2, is DGGITQSPKYLFRKEGQNVTLSCEQNLNHDAMYWYRQDPGQGLRLIYYSQIVNDFQKGDIAEGYSVSREKKESFPLTVTSAQKNPTAFYLCASSVLDNYFLQGYTFGSGTRLTVV.

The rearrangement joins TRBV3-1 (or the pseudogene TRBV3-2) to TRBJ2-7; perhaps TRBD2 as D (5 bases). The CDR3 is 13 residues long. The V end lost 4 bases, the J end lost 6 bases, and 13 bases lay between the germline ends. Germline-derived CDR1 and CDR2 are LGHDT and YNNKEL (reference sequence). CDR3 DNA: TGTGCCAGCAGCCCGAAACTAGAGGCCGAGCAGTACTTC. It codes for CASSPKLEAEQYF.

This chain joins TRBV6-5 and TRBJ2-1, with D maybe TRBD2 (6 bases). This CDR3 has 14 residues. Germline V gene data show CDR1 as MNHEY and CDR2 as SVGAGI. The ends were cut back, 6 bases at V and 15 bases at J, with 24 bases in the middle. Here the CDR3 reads CASRILGAVAGRFF. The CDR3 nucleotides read TGTGCCAGCAGGATACTTGGTGCGGTTGCCGGGAGGTTCTTC.

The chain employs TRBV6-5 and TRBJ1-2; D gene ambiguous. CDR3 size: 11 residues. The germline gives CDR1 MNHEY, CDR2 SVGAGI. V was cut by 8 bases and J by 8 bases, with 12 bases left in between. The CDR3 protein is CASEGERGYTF. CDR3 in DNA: TGTGCCAGCGAGGGCGAGAGAGGCTACACCTTC.

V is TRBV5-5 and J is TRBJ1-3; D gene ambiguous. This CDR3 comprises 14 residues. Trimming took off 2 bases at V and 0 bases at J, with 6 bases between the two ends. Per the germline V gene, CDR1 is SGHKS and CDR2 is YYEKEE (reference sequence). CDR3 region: CASSFAVSGNTIYF. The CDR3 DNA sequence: TGTGCCAGCAGCTTTGCGGTCTCTGGAAACACCATATATTTT.

CDR3 sequence: CASSKTGTGDYEQYF. Here the CDR3 DNA reads TGTGCCAGCAGCAAAACCGGGACAGGGGACTACGAGCAGTACTTC. The rearrangement uses TRBV6-5 and TRBJ2-7; 10 bases agree with TRBD1. This CDR3 is 15 amino acids long. Germline CDR1 and CDR2: MNHEY and SVGAGI. Germline trimming cut 6 bases from V and 3 bases from J; bases unmatched to any gene: 8.

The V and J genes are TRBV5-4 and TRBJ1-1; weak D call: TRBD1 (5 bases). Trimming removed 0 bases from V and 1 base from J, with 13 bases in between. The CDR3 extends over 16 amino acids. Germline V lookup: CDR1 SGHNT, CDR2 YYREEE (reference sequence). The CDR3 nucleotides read TGTGCCAGCAGCTTGGCCCGGGCAGGGTGGAACACTGAAGCTTTCTTT. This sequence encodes CASSLARAGWNTEAFF.

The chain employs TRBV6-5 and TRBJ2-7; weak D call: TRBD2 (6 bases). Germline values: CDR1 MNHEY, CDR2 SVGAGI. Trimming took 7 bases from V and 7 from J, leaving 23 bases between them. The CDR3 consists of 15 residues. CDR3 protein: CASNTIAGGPGEQYF. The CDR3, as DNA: TGTGCCAGCAATACTATTGCTGGAGGGCCGGGGGAGCAGTACTTC.

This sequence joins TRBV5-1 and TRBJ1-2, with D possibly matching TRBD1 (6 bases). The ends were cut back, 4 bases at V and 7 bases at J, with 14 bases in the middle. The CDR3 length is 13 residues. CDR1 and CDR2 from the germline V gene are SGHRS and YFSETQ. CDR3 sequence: CASSQQGTGGYTF. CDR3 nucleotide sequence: TGCGCCAGCAGCCAACAGGGAACCGGTGGCTACACCTTC.

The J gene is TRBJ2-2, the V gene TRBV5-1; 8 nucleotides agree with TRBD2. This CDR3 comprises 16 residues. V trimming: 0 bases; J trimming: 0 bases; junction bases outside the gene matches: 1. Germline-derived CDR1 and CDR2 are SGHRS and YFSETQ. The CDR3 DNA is TGCGCCAGCAGCTTGGCGGGGGGGACGAACACCGGGGAGCTGTTTTTT. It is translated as CASSLAGGTNTGELFF.

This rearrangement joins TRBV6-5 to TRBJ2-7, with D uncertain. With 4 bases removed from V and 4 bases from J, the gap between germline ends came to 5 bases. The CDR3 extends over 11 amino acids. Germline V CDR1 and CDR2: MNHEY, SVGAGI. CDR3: CASSFPYEQYF. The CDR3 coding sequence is TGTGCCAGCAGTTTTCCATACGAGCAGTACTTC.

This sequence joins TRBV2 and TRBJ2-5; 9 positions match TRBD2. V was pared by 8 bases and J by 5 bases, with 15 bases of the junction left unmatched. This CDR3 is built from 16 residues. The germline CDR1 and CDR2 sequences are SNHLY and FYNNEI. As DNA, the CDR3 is TGTGCCAGCTCTCTAGCGGGAAGCCCCGCGGGGGAGACCCAGTACTTC. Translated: CASSLAGSPAGETQYF.

CDR3 region: CASSLMRRAGYGYTF. CDR3 bases: TGTGCCAGCAGCTTAATGAGAAGGGCGGGGTATGGCTACACCTTC. The V gene is TRBV7-2, the J gene TRBJ1-2; the D is unclear. The CDR3 runs to 15 residues. Deletions cut 2 bases from V and 5 bases from J, with 15 bases between. CDR1 SGHTA and CDR2 FQGNSA come from the germline V gene.

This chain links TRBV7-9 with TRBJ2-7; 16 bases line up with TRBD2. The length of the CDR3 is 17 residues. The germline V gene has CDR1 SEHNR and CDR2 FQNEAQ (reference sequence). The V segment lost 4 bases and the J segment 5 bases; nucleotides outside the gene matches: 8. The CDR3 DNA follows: TGTGCCAGCAGCTCCGGGACTAGCGGGAGGGTGAGGAACGAGCAGTACTTC. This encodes CASSSGTSGRVRNEQYF. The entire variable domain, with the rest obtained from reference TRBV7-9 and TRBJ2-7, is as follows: DTGVSQNPRHKITKRGQNVTFRCDPISEHNRLYWYRQTLGQGPEFLTYFQNEAQLEKSRLLSDRFSAERPKGSFSTLEIQRTEQGDSAMYLCASSSGTSGRVRNEQYFGPGTRLTVT.

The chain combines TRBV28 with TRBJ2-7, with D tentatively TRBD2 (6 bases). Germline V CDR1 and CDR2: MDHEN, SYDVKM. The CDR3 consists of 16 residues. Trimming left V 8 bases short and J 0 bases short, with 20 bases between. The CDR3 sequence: CASGGSVRLSSYEQYF. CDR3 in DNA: TGTGCCAGCGGGGGGAGTGTACGATTAAGCTCCTACGAGCAGTACTTC.

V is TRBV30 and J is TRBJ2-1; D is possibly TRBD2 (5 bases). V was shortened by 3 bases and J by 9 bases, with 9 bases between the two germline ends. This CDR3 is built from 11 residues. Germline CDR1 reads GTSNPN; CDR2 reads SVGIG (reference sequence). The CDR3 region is CAWRGEGEQFF. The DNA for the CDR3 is TGTGCCTGGAGAGGTGAGGGTGAGCAGTTCTTC.

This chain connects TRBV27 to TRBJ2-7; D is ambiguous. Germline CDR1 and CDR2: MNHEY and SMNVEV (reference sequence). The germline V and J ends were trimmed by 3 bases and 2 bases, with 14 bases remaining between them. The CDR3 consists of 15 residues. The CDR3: CASSFSGGWAYEQYF. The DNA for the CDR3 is TGTGCCAGCAGTTTCTCTGGCGGCTGGGCCTACGAGCAGTACTTC.

The chain's CDR3 is CASFGGQTVSGANVLTF. The CDR3 DNA is TGTGCCAGCTTCGGGGGACAGACCGTCTCTGGGGCCAACGTCCTGACTTTC. This sequence joins TRBV18 and TRBJ2-6; D may be TRBD1 (7 bases). This CDR3 comprises 17 residues. Germline CDR1 and CDR2: KGHSH and LQKENI. The V end was cut by 7 bases, the J end by 0 bases, with 16 bases between.

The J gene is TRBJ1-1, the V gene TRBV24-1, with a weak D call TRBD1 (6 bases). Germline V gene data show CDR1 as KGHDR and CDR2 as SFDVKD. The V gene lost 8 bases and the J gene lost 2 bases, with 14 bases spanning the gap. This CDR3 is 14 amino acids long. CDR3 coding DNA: TGTGCCACCACCTGCCAGGGGTCTAACACTGAAGCTTTCTTT. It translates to CATTCQGSNTEAFF.

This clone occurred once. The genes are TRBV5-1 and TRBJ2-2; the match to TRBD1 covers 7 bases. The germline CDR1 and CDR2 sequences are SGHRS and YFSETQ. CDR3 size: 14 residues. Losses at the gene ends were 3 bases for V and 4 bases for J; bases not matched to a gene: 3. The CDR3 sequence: CASSYDRVTGELFF. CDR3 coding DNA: TGCGCCAGCAGCTACGACAGGGTCACCGGGGAGCTGTTTTTT.

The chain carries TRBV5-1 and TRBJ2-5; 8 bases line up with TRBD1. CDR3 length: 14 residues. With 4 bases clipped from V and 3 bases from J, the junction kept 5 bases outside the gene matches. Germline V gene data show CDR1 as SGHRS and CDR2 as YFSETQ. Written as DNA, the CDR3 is TGCGCCAGCAGCCTACAGGGGGGCGAAGAGACCCAGTACTTC. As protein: CASSLQGGEETQYF.

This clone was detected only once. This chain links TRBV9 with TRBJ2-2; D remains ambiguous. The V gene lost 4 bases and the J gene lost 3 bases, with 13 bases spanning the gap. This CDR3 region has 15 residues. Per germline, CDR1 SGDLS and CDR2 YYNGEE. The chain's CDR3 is CASSQTPWDTGELFF. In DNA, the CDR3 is TGTGCCAGCAGCCAGACACCCTGGGACACCGGGGAGCTGTTTTTT.

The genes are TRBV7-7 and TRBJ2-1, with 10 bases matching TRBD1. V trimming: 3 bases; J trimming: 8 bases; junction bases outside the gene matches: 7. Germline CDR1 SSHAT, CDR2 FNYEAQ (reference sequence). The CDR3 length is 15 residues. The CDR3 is CASSLTDRGGYEQFF. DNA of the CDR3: TGTGCCAGCAGCTTGACGGACAGGGGGGGATATGAGCAGTTCTTC.